This record looks at one T cell receptor beta chain sequence and its context. Losses at the gene ends were 4 bases for V and 0 bases for J; bases not matched to a gene: 2. The CDR3 spans 15 residues. Germline loops: CDR1 SGHNT, CDR2 YYREEE (reference sequence). The data were taken from a study of technical replicates of blood from a handful of donors. This table comes from immunoSEQ multiplex PCR, and its TCRdb copy is limited to in-frame clones, with some not included. Of around 81,000 clones listed, 80% to 90% are singletons. Sequencing was performed on PBMCs. The rearrangement uses TRBV5-4 and TRBJ2-7, with 12 positions matching TRBD2. The source of this sequence is a human donor in good health. Some clones in this sample may be carry-over from other donors' samples. The CDR3 DNA is TGTGCCAGCAGCCGGACTAGCGGGAACTCCTACGAGCAGTACTTC. It codes for CASSRTSGNSYEQYF.